This is a list of T cell receptor beta chains from one sample in a study of blood T cell repertoires in COVID-19. The protocol was immunoSEQ multiplex PCR, while the TCRdb copy is restricted to in-frame clones and leaves out a portion. The sample carries about 280,000 clones, 85% recorded once. Sequencing used PBMCs or T cells enriched from blood (not recorded which). The receptors stem from a woman aged 50 to 65 who had recovered from COVID-19. CDR3s leave out the opening cysteine and the closing phenylalanine or tryptophan. A row's size may be missing; if present it is once, few, many or a size class.

>once|TRBV6-5|13
ASRGTGGHNSPLH
>NA|TRBV5-1|14
ASSEGLYSGANVLT
>NA|TRBV7-2|11
ASSQGQGQPQH
>NA|TRBV12-3/TRBV12-4|11
ASSFGQRETQY
>NA|TRBV18|14
ASSPDRGIVNTEAF
>NA|TRBV18|12
ASSPADRAWEQY
>NA|TRBV5-6|12
ASSLIDTQETQY
>once|TRBV29-1|12
SVGRTGGLETQY
>NA|TRBV18|14
ASSLTRTEVNTEAF
>NA|TRBV7-2|12
ASSLNRLLNEQF
>NA|TRBV6-5|11
ASSTGQRNTIY
>NA|TRBV5-6|14
ASRKGQGQVYNEQF
>few|TRBV16|16
ASSQPAKTGGIIEKLF
>NA|TRBV27|11
ASSLSTQYEQY
>NA|TRBV9|13
ASSVSGSRGNTIY
>few|TRBV29-1|12
SAGTGTNTGELF
>NA|TRBV3-1/TRBV3-2|13
ASSQRGQGNEKLF